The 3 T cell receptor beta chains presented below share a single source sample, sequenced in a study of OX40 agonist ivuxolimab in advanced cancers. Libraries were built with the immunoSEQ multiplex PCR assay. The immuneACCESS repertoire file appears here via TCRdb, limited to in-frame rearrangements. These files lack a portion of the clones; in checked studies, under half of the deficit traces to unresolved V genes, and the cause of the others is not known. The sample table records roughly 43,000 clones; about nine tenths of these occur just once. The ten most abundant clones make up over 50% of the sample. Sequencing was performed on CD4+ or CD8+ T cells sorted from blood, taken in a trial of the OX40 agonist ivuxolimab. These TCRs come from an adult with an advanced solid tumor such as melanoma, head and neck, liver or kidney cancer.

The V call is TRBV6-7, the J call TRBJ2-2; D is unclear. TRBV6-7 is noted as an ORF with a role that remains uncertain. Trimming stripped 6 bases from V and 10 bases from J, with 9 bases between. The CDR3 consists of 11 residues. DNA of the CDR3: TGTGCCAGCAGGAGCTACGAGGAGCTGTTTTTT. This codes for CASRSYEELFF.

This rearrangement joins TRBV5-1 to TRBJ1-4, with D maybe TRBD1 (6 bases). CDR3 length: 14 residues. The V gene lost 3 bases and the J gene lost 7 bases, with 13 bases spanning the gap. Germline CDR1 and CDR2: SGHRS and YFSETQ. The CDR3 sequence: CASSSGARAEKLFF. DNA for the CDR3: TGCGCCAGCAGCTCGGGGGCGCGGGCTGAAAAACTGTTTTTT. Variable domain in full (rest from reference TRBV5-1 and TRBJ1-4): KAGVTQTPRYLIKTRGQQVTLSCSPISGHRSVSWYQQTPGQGLQFLFEYFSETQRNKGNFPGRFSGRQFSNSRSEMNVSTLELGDSALYLCASSSGARAEKLFFGSGTQLSVL.

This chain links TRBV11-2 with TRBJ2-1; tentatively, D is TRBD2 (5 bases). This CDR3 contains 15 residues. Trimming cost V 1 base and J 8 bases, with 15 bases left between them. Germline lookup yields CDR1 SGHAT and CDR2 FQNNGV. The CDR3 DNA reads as TGTGCCAGCAGCTTAGCGTTTGGTTTCGGGGATGAGCAGTTCTTC. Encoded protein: CASSLAFGFGDEQFF.